The clone carrying this TCR beta chain was seen at least ten times. This specimen belongs to a study of regulatory T cells in long-lasting Graves disease. The time point is: persistent/refractory GD, antithyroid drugs over 5 years with positive TRAb. PBMC-extracted RNA yielded the TCR library. Relying on iRepertoire HTBI primers and Arm-PCR of CDR3 regions, the team built TCR beta libraries. A single record per CDR3 protein comes from TCRdb applying MiXCR to the multiplex PCR reads. This sample yields approximately 470,000 distinct CDR3 sequences, of which around 21% are seen a single time; about 8.3% belongs to the top ten. The material was peripheral blood mononuclear cells (PBMCs), obtained when the disease was refractory, from a patient treated with antithyroid drugs. The receptor was isolated from a female donor with Graves disease.

CDR3 DNA sequence: TGTGCCAGCAGAACCACGACCATCCGGGCCAATAATGAAAAACTGTTTTTT. As protein: CASRTTTIRANNEKLFF. This chain uses TRBV6-1 with TRBJ1-4; D is uncertain. CDR3 size: 17 residues. V gave up 6 bases and J gave up 4 bases, with 21 bases separating them. CDR1 and CDR2 from the germline V gene are MNHNS and SASEGT.